Each of the 8 T cell receptor beta chains below was sequenced from the same sample in a study of blood T cell repertoires in COVID-19. Here immunoSEQ multiplex PCR was the method, and the copy in TCRdb shows in-frame clones only, minus some. The sample has under 250,000 clones, 86% seen once. Input material: peripheral blood. These TCRs come from an elderly woman with COVID-19, enrolled during active disease.

This chain joins TRBV25-1 and TRBJ2-2; 11 bases agree with TRBD1. CDR3 length: 14 amino acids. Trimming at V came to 8 bases and at J to 5 bases, leaving 4 bases not matched to a gene. CDR1 is MGHDK and CDR2 is SYGVNS in the germline V gene. The CDR3 DNA is TGTGCCAGCTCAGGACAGGGGGCGACCGGGGAGCTGTTTTTT. This encodes CASSGQGATGELFF.

This clone was detected only once. The chain employs TRBV19 and TRBJ2-2; maybe TRBD2 (5 bases). Per germline, CDR1 LNHDA and CDR2 SQIVND (reference sequence). The CDR3 is 11 amino acids. V was clipped by 9 bases and J by 6 bases, with 8 bases between them. The CDR3 DNA reads TGTGCCAGCTCGGGGTCCGGGGAGCTGTTTTTT. It yields the protein CASSGSGELFF.

The chain employs TRBV7-2 and TRBJ2-3; D call uncertain. The germline V gene has CDR1 SGHTA and CDR2 FQGNSA. CDR3 length equals 11 residues. V was clipped by 6 bases and J by 6 bases, with 7 bases between them. Here the CDR3 reads CASRIGDTQYF. CDR3 sequence (DNA): TGTGCCAGCAGAATCGGGGATACGCAGTATTTT.

The chain is built from TRBV27 and TRBJ1-6, with D possibly TRBD1 on 6 matching bases. V lost 5 bases to trimming and J lost 10 bases, with 18 bases between them. The CDR3 contains 15 residues. From germline, CDR1 is MNHEY and CDR2 SMNVEV (reference sequence). CDR3 nucleotides: TGTGCCAGCAGTCCATGGGTACAGGGATACTCACCCCTCCACTTT. Amino acid sequence: CASSPWVQGYSPLHF.

This clone has a handful of counts. This chain uses TRBV27 with TRBJ2-3; TRBD2 aligns across 7 bases. There are 16 residues in the CDR3. The trim removed 7 bases at V and 6 bases at J, leaving 16 bases unmatched. CDR1 is MNHEY, CDR2 SMNVEV, per germline (reference sequence). The CDR3 DNA sequence: TGTGCCAGCACCTCGACGGAGCGGGGCAATGGGGATACGCAGTATTTT. Residues: CASTSTERGNGDTQYF.

As concerns this clone: Other DNA sequences in the sample encode the same CDR3. This sequence joins TRBV11-2 and TRBJ1-1; maybe TRBD1 (6 bases). V lost 6 bases and J lost 5, with 16 bases in between. The CDR3 is 14 residues long. Germline CDR1 is SGHAT and CDR2 is FQNNGV. The CDR3 region has the DNA TGTGCCAGCAGTCCCTCCGGGGGGCGGACTGAAGCTTTCTTT. Amino acid sequence: CASSPSGGRTEAFF.

V gene TRBV6-5 combines with J gene TRBJ1-1; 8 bases are a match to TRBD1. CDR3 length: 15 amino acids. In germline, CDR1 is MNHEY, CDR2 SVGAGI. The junction had 10 bases not matched to a gene; V was cut back by 6 bases and J by 4 bases. The CDR3 protein is CASSIPGQGSTEAFF. CDR3 coding DNA: TGTGCCAGCAGCATACCAGGACAGGGATCCACTGAAGCTTTCTTT.

DNA for the CDR3: TGTGCCAGCAGCATCAGGGGTAGCACAGATACGCAGTATTTT. Amino acid sequence: CASSIRGSTDTQYF. The chain is built from TRBV9 and TRBJ2-3; TRBD1 is a possible D gene (6 bases). The V gene lost 4 bases and the J gene lost 0 bases, with 9 bases spanning the gap. Germline V gives CDR1 SGDLS, CDR2 YYNGEE. This CDR3 is built from 14 residues.